This TCR beta chain was identified during a study of T cells after posttransplantation cyclophosphamide. Notes on the study in general: Blood and skin or GI T cell repertoires showed limited TRB overlap. Donor CD8+ memory clones often dominated recipient blood repertoires at later times. Recipient CMV seropositivity and CMV reactivation strongly tracked TRB clonality.

In the case of this clone: Its antigen remains unknown.

Sequenced by immunoSEQ multiplex PCR; TCRdb stores in-frame clones only, minus some. The data contain over 3,500 clones, approximately 80% of them singletons. Treatment was busulfan-fludarabine conditioning, a marrow graft, and cyclophosphamide on days +3 and +4. The sample here was PBMCs, taken 29 days after a stem cell transplant with posttransplant cyclophosphamide. The receptor was derived from a male patient aged 45-60 years who received an allogeneic stem cell transplant from an unrelated donor, was CMV-positive, and had acute GVHD only. Some of the T cells might come from the graft donor.

In DNA, the CDR3 is TGTGCCAGCAGCTTAGCTTCAGTCTCCTCTTACAATGAGCAGTTCTTC. It yields the protein CASSLASVSSYNEQFF. The J gene is TRBJ2-1, the V gene TRBV11-2; the D is unclear. Between the trimmed V and J ends, which lost 1 base and 4 bases, there was a span of 14 bases. Per the germline V gene, CDR1 is SGHAT and CDR2 is FQNNGV. The CDR3 totals 16 residues.